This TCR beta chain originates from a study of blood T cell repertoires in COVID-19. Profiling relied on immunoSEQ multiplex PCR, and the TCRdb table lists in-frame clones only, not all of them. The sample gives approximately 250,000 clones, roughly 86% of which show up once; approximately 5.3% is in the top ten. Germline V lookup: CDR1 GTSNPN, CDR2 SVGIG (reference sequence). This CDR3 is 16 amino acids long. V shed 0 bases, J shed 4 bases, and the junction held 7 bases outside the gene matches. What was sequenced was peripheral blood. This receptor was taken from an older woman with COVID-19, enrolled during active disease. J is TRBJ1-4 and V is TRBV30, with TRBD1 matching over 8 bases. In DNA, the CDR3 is TGTGCCTGGAGTGTGGTTGGCGGACAGGGTAATGAAAAACTGTTTTTT. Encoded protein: CAWSVVGGQGNEKLFF.